The 26 T cell receptor beta chains below all came from one sample that was sequenced in a study of early T cells in non-severe SARS-CoV-2 infection. TCRdb redid the calling of the 5' RACE reads with MiXCR, one entry per CDR3 protein. The sample lists 66,000 or so distinct CDR3 sequences; over 10% were seen once. Material for sequencing was whole blood. These receptors originate from an adult who was a healthcare worker with PCR-confirmed SARS-CoV-2 infection or an uninfected control (not recorded which).

CDR3 sequence (DNA): TGTGCCAGCCGCTCTAGCGGGAGGTCCTACGAGCAGTACTTC. This encodes CASRSSGRSYEQYF. This chain joins TRBV27 and TRBJ2-7; TRBD2 matches 11 bases. Germline CDR1 and CDR2: MNHEY and SMNVEV (reference sequence). The CDR3 has 14 amino acids. V trimming: 8 bases; J trimming: 1 base; junction bases outside the gene matches: 4.

V and J are TRBV18 and TRBJ2-7; D might be TRBD1 (6 bases). V gave up 0 bases and J gave up 6 bases, with 15 bases separating them. The CDR3 covers 15 residues. Per the germline V gene, CDR1 is KGHSH and CDR2 is LQKENI. This chain's CDR3 is CASSPPELTRGEQYF. The CDR3 nucleotides read TGTGCCAGCTCACCACCGGAATTAACCAGGGGCGAGCAGTACTTC.

This clonotype was counted between two and nine times. The V and J genes are TRBV5-6 and TRBJ1-1, with TRBD1 as a possible D gene (5 bases). Germline CDR1 reads SGHDT; CDR2 reads YYEEEE. The V and J ends lost 2 bases and 6 bases respectively, with 11 bases between them. The CDR3 totals 13 residues. The CDR3 sequence: CASSFKGLAEAFF. CDR3 bases: TGTGCCAGCAGCTTCAAGGGGCTCGCTGAAGCTTTCTTT.

V is TRBV11-1 and J is TRBJ2-2; D gene unclear. This CDR3 contains 15 residues. V gave up 5 bases and J gave up 5 bases, with 15 bases separating them. Germline assignment: CDR1 SGHAT and CDR2 FQDESV (reference sequence). CDR3: CASSPGPTGTGELFF. For the CDR3, the DNA is TGTGCCAGCAGCCCAGGACCCACCGGGACCGGGGAGCTGTTTTTT. Combining the CDR3 with reference TRBV11-1 and TRBJ2-2 gives the whole variable domain EAEVAQSPRYKITEKSQAVAFWCDPISGHATLYWYRQILGQGPELLVQFQDESVVDDSQLPKDRFSAERLKGVDSTLKIQPAELGDSAMYLCASSPGPTGTGELFFGEGSRLTVL.

The genes are TRBV4-2 and TRBJ2-3; 13 bases line up with TRBD2. Trimming cost V 2 bases and J 8 bases; bases outside gene matches: 10. The V gene's germline CDR1 is LGHNA and CDR2 YNFKEQ. The CDR3 is made up of 17 amino acids. The CDR3 bases are TGTGCCAGCAGCCAACGCGGACTAGCGGGAGAGGGCGGTACGCAGTATTTT. Translated, it gives CASSQRGLAGEGGTQYF.

The chain combines TRBV7-9 with TRBJ2-1; the D call may be TRBD1 or TRBD2 (5 bases each). This CDR3 comprises 15 residues. V dropped 0 bases and J dropped 9 bases, with 15 bases sitting between them. Germline V gene data show CDR1 as SEHNR and CDR2 as FQNEAQ (reference sequence). The CDR3 sequence: CASSLAGSRGAEQFF. Here the CDR3 DNA reads TGTGCCAGCAGCTTAGCTGGCTCCCGGGGCGCTGAGCAGTTCTTC. Looking up the rest from reference TRBV7-9 and TRBJ2-1 gives the full variable domain: DTGVSQNPRHKITKRGQNVTFRCDPISEHNRLYWYRQTLGQGPEFLTYFQNEAQLEKSRLLSDRFSAERPKGSFSTLEIQRTEQGDSAMYLCASSLAGSRGAEQFFGPGTRLTVL.

There are a few counts of this clonotype. V is TRBV29-1 and J is TRBJ2-4, with 7 bases lining up with TRBD1. This CDR3 spans 13 amino acids. The V and J ends lost 2 bases and 4 bases, in that order; junction bases with no gene match: 2. CDR1 and CDR2 from the germline V gene are SQVTM and ANQGSEA. The CDR3 reads CSVETGQKNIQYF. Here the CDR3 DNA reads TGCAGCGTTGAAACGGGACAGAAAAACATTCAGTACTTC.

The chain is built from TRBV12-3 or TRBV12-4 and TRBJ2-3; possibly TRBD1 for D (6 bases). CDR3 length equals 14 residues. V was clipped by 6 bases and J by 4 bases, with 14 bases between them. The CDR3 DNA is TGTGCCAGCAGCACTAACAGGGTGGCAGATACGCAGTATTTT. It specifies CASSTNRVADTQYF.

The sample holds many counts of this clonotype. The CDR3 sequence is CASSTQPYRDYPYEQYF. The CDR3 DNA is TGTGCCAGTAGTACACAGCCCTATCGGGACTACCCCTACGAGCAGTACTTC. The rearrangement uses TRBV19 and TRBJ2-7, with 7 bases that match TRBD2. This CDR3 is built from 17 residues. The germline gives CDR1 LNHDA, CDR2 SQIVND (reference sequence). V shed 4 bases, J shed 2 bases, and the junction held 14 bases outside the gene matches.

This sequence joins TRBV28 and TRBJ2-3; 10 bases agree with TRBD2. The CDR3 consists of 20 residues. Germline-derived CDR1 and CDR2 are MDHEN and SYDVKM. Trimming cost V 2 bases and J 5 bases; bases outside gene matches: 19. This CDR3 is CASSLIRGGLAGVSVDTQYF. As DNA, the CDR3 is TGTGCCAGCAGTTTAATTCGGGGGGGCCTAGCGGGAGTCTCAGTAGATACGCAGTATTTT.

The chain couples TRBV3-1 to TRBJ2-1; TRBD1 agrees at 8 bases. The V segment lost 0 bases and the J segment 8 bases; nucleotides outside the gene matches: 3. The CDR3 length is 14 residues. Germline values: CDR1 LGHDT, CDR2 YNNKEL (reference sequence). CDR3 sequence: CASSQERQGHEQFF. Here the CDR3 DNA reads TGTGCCAGCAGCCAAGAGCGACAGGGGCATGAGCAGTTCTTC.

This chain links TRBV27 with TRBJ1-4; TRBD1 is a possible D gene (5 bases). Germline CDR1 is MNHEY and CDR2 is SMNVEV (reference sequence). CDR3 length: 13 amino acids. V was shortened by 8 bases and J by 4 bases, with 11 bases between the two germline ends. The CDR3 bases are TGTGCCAGCCGGGGGTTTCATAATGAAAAACTGTTTTTT. Translating it yields CASRGFHNEKLFF.

This clonotype was detected only a few times. The V gene is TRBV28, the J gene TRBJ1-1, with 7 bases aligning to TRBD1. The CDR3 is 11 amino acids. Germline CDR1 reads MDHEN; CDR2 reads SYDVKM. With V trimmed by 7 bases and J by 10 bases, 6 bases remained unmatched. The CDR3 sequence is CASTEGAGAFF. DNA of the CDR3: TGTGCCAGCACCGAGGGGGCAGGAGCTTTCTTT.

Concerning this clonotype: It may be a read error: a sequence one base away is much more abundant. The chain uses TRBV2 and TRBJ2-5; 9 bases agree with TRBD2. This CDR3 is 14 amino acids long. Germline V gene sequence: CDR1 SNHLY, CDR2 FYNNEI. V lost 8 bases to trimming and J lost 5 bases; unmatched junction nucleotides: 9. In DNA form, the CDR3 reads TGTGCCAGCCAGTCGCGGGAGGGTAGGGAGACCCAGTACTTC. As protein: CASQSREGRETQYF.

The chain couples TRBV5-1 to TRBJ1-1; D is ambiguous. Trimming removed 4 bases at V and 1 base at J, with 11 bases between. The CDR3 contains 14 residues. The germline gives CDR1 SGHRS, CDR2 YFSETQ. The DNA of the CDR3 is TGCGCCAGCAGCCCCTCCAGTTCGAACACTGAAGCTTTCTTT. Encoded protein: CASSPSSSNTEAFF.

Many counts were recorded for this clonotype. The chain has TRBV10-3 and TRBJ2-5, with D unresolved. The CDR3 runs 11 residues. The germline V and J ends were trimmed by 4 bases and 4 bases, with 4 bases remaining between them. Germline V gene data show CDR1 as ENHRY and CDR2 as SYGVKD. The CDR3 reads CAISAGETQYF. Here the CDR3 DNA reads TGTGCCATCAGTGCGGGAGAGACCCAGTACTTC.

This clonotype occurred a few times. The chain is built from TRBV3-1 and TRBJ2-1; no reliable D call. Trimming left V 0 bases short and J 6 bases short, with 3 bases between. Germline V gives CDR1 LGHDT, CDR2 YNNKEL (reference sequence). The CDR3 runs to 12 residues. The CDR3: CASSQDVNEQFF. The CDR3 DNA sequence: TGTGCCAGCAGCCAAGACGTCAATGAGCAGTTCTTC.

The sample holds a few counts of this clonotype. V is TRBV28 and J is TRBJ1-6, with 10 positions matching TRBD1. Germline V gives CDR1 MDHEN, CDR2 SYDVKM. The CDR3 is 16 amino acids. V lost 6 bases, J lost 10 bases, and 12 bases stayed unmatched. CDR3 coding DNA: TGTGCCAGCAGAGCCCCGGGACAGGGGAAGGAATCACCCCTCCACTTT. Its translation is CASRAPGQGKESPLHF.

This clonotype has only a few counts. V usage is TRBV6-1 and J usage is TRBJ1-4, with D hard to call. The germline CDR1 and CDR2 sequences are MNHNS and SASEGT. V gave up 0 bases and J gave up 3 bases, with 11 bases separating them. The CDR3 spans 16 residues. The CDR3 loop is CASSEAFQRANEKLFF. In nucleotides, the CDR3 is TGTGCCAGCAGTGAAGCGTTTCAGAGGGCTAATGAAAAACTGTTTTTT.

This clonotype was counted ten times or more. This rearrangement joins TRBV6-1 to TRBJ2-6; TRBD1 matches at 8 bases. J lost 1 base, V lost 6 bases, and 5 bases had no gene match. The CDR3 covers 16 residues. Germline V gene sequence: CDR1 MNHNS, CDR2 SASEGT. CDR3 DNA: TGTGCCAGCAGAAGGACAGGGCGGTCTGGGGCCAACGTCCTGACTTTC. Translated, it gives CASRRTGRSGANVLTF.

This clonotype has a count of ten or more. V and J are TRBV5-1 and TRBJ2-3, with D hard to call. The germline gives CDR1 SGHRS, CDR2 YFSETQ. This CDR3 has 16 amino acids. Trimming stripped 4 bases from V and 2 bases from J, with 17 bases between. CDR3 in amino acids: CASSPHRKGLTDTQYF. CDR3 sequence (DNA): TGCGCCAGCAGCCCCCACCGTAAGGGTCTCACAGATACGCAGTATTTT. Together with reference TRBV5-1 and TRBJ2-3, the CDR3 gives the full variable domain: KAGVTQTPRYLIKTRGQQVTLSCSPISGHRSVSWYQQTPGQGLQFLFEYFSETQRNKGNFPGRFSGRQFSNSRSEMNVSTLELGDSALYLCASSPHRKGLTDTQYFGPGTRLTVL.

This clonotype was recorded at least ten times. CDR3 DNA: TGTGCCAGCAGCTTAGTGGCGGGGAGCTCCTACAATGAGCAGTTCTTC. Translation gives CASSLVAGSSYNEQFF. The chain is built from TRBV11-2 and TRBJ2-1, with D perhaps matching TRBD2 (6 bases). Per germline, CDR1 SGHAT and CDR2 FQNNGV. The V and J ends lost 1 base and 0 bases respectively, with 10 bases between them. This CDR3 contains 16 residues. Looking up the rest from reference TRBV11-2 and TRBJ2-1 gives the full variable domain: EAGVAQSPRYKIIEKRQSVAFWCNPISGHATLYWYQQILGQGPKLLIQFQNNGVVDDSQLPKDRFSAERLKGVDSTLKIQPAKLEDSAVYLCASSLVAGSSYNEQFFGPGTRLTVL.

V and J are TRBV5-4 and TRBJ2-1; D may be TRBD2 (6 bases). V shed 6 bases and J shed 7 bases, with 20 bases lying between them. The germline V gene has CDR1 SGHNT and CDR2 YYREEE (reference sequence). CDR3 length: 15 residues. The CDR3 is CASKVQRAGSNEQFF. As DNA, the CDR3 is TGTGCCAGCAAGGTCCAGCGGGCAGGATCGAATGAGCAGTTCTTC.

This clonotype is categorized as medium-sized. The chain links TRBV29-1 to TRBJ2-7; a weak D match, TRBD1 (6 bases). Trimming pared 6 bases from V and 2 bases from J, leaving 11 bases between. Germline CDR1 SQVTM, CDR2 ANQGSEA. The CDR3 sequence is 12 residues long. The chain's CDR3 is CSVSSGAYEQYF. The DNA of the CDR3 is TGCAGCGTCTCTTCAGGGGCCTACGAGCAGTACTTC.

In this sample, this clonotype turned up a few times. The chain links TRBV28 to TRBJ1-2; TRBD1 matches at 7 bases. CDR1 is MDHEN and CDR2 is SYDVKM in the germline V gene. V lost 3 bases, J lost 8 bases, and 3 bases stayed unmatched. The CDR3 runs to 12 residues. CDR3 bases: TGTGCCAGCAGTTTCGACAGGGACGGCTACACCTTC. Its protein product is CASSFDRDGYTF.

J is TRBJ2-7 and V is TRBV6-1, with D maybe TRBD1 (6 bases). Germline loops: CDR1 MNHNS, CDR2 SASEGT. There are 14 residues in the CDR3. Trimming shortened V by 2 bases and J by 7 bases, and 15 bases separated the two germline ends. The DNA of the CDR3 is TGTGCCAGCAGTGAAATGGGTTTTCAGGGGGAGCAGTACTTC. This sequence encodes CASSEMGFQGEQYF.